These 11 T cell receptor beta chains originate from one sample sequenced in a study of graft-versus-host responses after intestinal transplantation. Clones were sequenced by immunoSEQ multiplex PCR, and TCRdb holds only the in-frame ones, with some missing. The sample records 50,000 to 55,000 clones, more than 70% being singletons. These receptors lack a known antigen. The input for sequencing was unstimulated CD4+ T cells sorted from spleen or lymph node cells, taken before transplant. Receptors were obtained from a human donor who was the organ donor for an intestinal transplant.

CDR3 sequence: CASSLELAGGSDEQFF. The CDR3 nucleotides are TGCGCCAGCAGCTTGGAACTAGCGGGAGGATCGGATGAGCAGTTCTTC. The genes are TRBV5-1 and TRBJ2-1; the match to TRBD2 covers 12 bases. Germline values: CDR1 SGHRS, CDR2 YFSETQ. The CDR3 consists of 16 residues. The V gene end was trimmed by 0 bases and the J gene end by 8 bases; junction bases not matched to a gene: 6.

The rearrangement links TRBV5-5 to TRBJ2-7; D is undetermined. CDR3 length: 12 residues. The ends were cut back, 0 bases at V and 3 bases at J, with 4 bases in the middle. Germline V gene lookup returns CDR1 SGHKS and CDR2 YYEKEE (reference sequence). Here the CDR3 DNA reads TGTGCCAGCAGCTTGGGTCTCTACGAGCAGTACTTC. It yields the protein CASSLGLYEQYF.

V is TRBV5-6 and J is TRBJ1-5; D is ambiguous. The germline gives CDR1 SGHDT, CDR2 YYEEEE. This CDR3 is 13 amino acids long. The germline V and J ends were trimmed by 0 bases and 4 bases, with 5 bases remaining between them. The CDR3 protein is CASSLGVNQPQHF. For the CDR3, the DNA is TGTGCCAGCAGCTTGGGAGTTAATCAGCCCCAGCATTTT.

The chain combines TRBV18 with TRBJ1-5; TRBD1 agrees at 7 bases. This CDR3 is built from 16 residues. V gave up 3 bases and J gave up 2 bases; unmatched junction bases: 7. Germline V gene sequence: CDR1 KGHSH, CDR2 LQKENI. CDR3 coding DNA: TGTGCCAGCTCACCGACAGGGTACGGGGGCAATCAGCCCCAGCATTTT. Protein sequence: CASSPTGYGGNQPQHF.

V and J are TRBV5-1 and TRBJ2-2; 7 positions agree with TRBD1. The CDR3 totals 16 residues. The V segment lost 1 base and the J segment 3 bases; nucleotides outside the gene matches: 6. CDR1 is SGHRS and CDR2 is YFSETQ in the germline V gene. The CDR3 here is CASSLRPGTDTGELFF. The CDR3 nucleotides are TGCGCCAGCAGCTTGCGTCCGGGGACAGACACCGGGGAGCTGTTTTTT. Supplemented by reference TRBV5-1 and TRBJ2-2, the full variable domain reads KAGVTQTPRYLIKTRGQQVTLSCSPISGHRSVSWYQQTPGQGLQFLFEYFSETQRNKGNFPGRFSGRQFSNSRSEMNVSTLELGDSALYLCASSLRPGTDTGELFFGEGSRLTVL.

This clone was counted once. The rearrangement uses TRBV28 and TRBJ1-2, with 9 bases lining up with TRBD1. The V gene's germline CDR1 is MDHEN and CDR2 SYDVKM. Trimming took 6 bases from V and 3 from J; bases not matched to a gene: 5. The CDR3 loop spans 14 amino acids. CDR3 residues: CASRLRDRDYGYTF. DNA for the CDR3: TGTGCCAGCAGACTTAGGGACAGGGACTATGGCTACACCTTC.

The chain carries TRBV15 and TRBJ2-1; possible D gene TRBD2, 6 bases. The CDR3 is made up of 17 amino acids. The V end lost 0 bases, the J end lost 2 bases, and 14 bases lay between the germline ends. The V gene's germline CDR1 is LNHNV and CDR2 YYDKDF (reference sequence). The CDR3 nucleotides read TGTGCCACCAGCAGAGATCGTCTAGCGATGGCCTACAATGAGCAGTTCTTC. Protein: CATSRDRLAMAYNEQFF. Together with reference TRBV15 and TRBJ2-1, the CDR3 gives the full variable domain: DAMVIQNPRYQVTQFGKPVTLSCSQTLNHNVMYWYQQKSSQAPKLLFHYYDKDFNNEADTPDNFQSRRPNTSFCFLDIRSPGLGDTAMYLCATSRDRLAMAYNEQFFGPGTRLTVL.

This rearrangement joins TRBV9 to TRBJ1-2; tentative D call: TRBD1 (6 bases). The CDR3 loop spans 12 amino acids. Deletions cut 4 bases from V and 8 bases from J, with 12 bases between. The germline CDR1 and CDR2 sequences are SGDLS and YYNGEE. DNA for the CDR3: TGTGCCAGCAGCCCCCAGGGGTTCGGCTACACCTTC. Translating it yields CASSPQGFGYTF.

V is TRBV23-1 and J is TRBJ1-4; D unclear. TRBV23-1 is labeled an ORF, and its function is uncertain. Trimming stripped 0 bases from V and 16 bases from J, with 24 bases between. The CDR3 is 16 residues long. The CDR3 DNA is TGCGCCAGCAGTCAATCGAAGCTTAATGAAAAGCCTTCTTGGTTTTTT. This codes for CASSQSKLNEKPSWFF.

This clone was picked up one time. The chain carries TRBV5-1 and TRBJ2-1; a possible D gene is TRBD2 (6 bases). Trimming took off 0 bases at V and 4 bases at J, with 11 bases between the two ends. Germline V lookup: CDR1 SGHRS, CDR2 YFSETQ. The CDR3 contains 15 residues. CDR3 nucleotides: TGCGCCAGCAGCTTGGTAGCGGAGTCTTACAATGAGCAGTTCTTC. Translation gives CASSLVAESYNEQFF.

The chain recombines TRBV6-6 with TRBJ2-5, with D maybe TRBD2 (5 bases). The CDR3 totals 14 residues. Germline V gene lookup returns CDR1 MNHNY and CDR2 SVGAGI (reference sequence). The ends were cut back, 2 bases at V and 3 bases at J, with 10 bases in the middle. The CDR3 DNA reads as TGTGCCAGCAGTTACGGACTGGAGGAAGAGACCCAGTACTTC. This codes for CASSYGLEEETQYF.